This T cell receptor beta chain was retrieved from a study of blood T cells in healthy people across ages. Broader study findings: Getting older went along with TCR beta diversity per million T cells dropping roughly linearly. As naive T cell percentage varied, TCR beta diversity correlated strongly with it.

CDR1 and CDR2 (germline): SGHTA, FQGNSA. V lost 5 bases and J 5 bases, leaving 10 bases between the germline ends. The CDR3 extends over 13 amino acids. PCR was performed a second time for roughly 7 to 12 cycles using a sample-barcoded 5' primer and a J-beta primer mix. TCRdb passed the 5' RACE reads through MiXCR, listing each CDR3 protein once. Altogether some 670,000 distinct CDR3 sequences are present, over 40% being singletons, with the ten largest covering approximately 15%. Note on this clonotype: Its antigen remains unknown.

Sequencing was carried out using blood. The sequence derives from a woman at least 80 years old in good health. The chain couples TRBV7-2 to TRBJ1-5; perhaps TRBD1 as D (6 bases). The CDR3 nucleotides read TGTGCCAGCAGCCGGGACAATGATCAGCCCCAGCATTTT. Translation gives CASSRDNDQPQHF.